The 6 T cell receptor beta chains reported below all come from one sample, sequenced in a study of metastatic and nonmetastatic thyroid tumors. TCRdb ran MiXCR on the PCR reads. This table holds around 9,000 clones, approximately 25% found once. No patient received treatment before thyroid surgery. The material sequenced was adjacent normal tissue. These receptors were obtained from a female donor with papillary thyroid cancer or a benign thyroid nodule (not recorded which). Some clones in this sample may be carry-over from other donors' samples.

This clone counts as medium-sized. DNA for the CDR3: TGTGCCAGCAGGGGACAGGGCAATCAGCCCCAGCATTTT. Translation: CASRGQGNQPQHF. The chain has TRBV2 and TRBJ1-5; TRBD1 matches at 8 bases. The V gene end was trimmed by 6 bases and the J gene end by 2 bases; junction bases not matched to a gene: 0. The CDR3 is 13 amino acids. CDR1 SNHLY and CDR2 FYNNEI come from the germline V gene.

The V gene is TRBV20-1, the J gene TRBJ2-7, with 9 bases that match TRBD2. Per the germline V gene, CDR1 is DFQATT and CDR2 is SNEGSKA (reference sequence). This CDR3 contains 16 residues. With 3 bases clipped from V and 3 bases from J, the junction kept 12 bases outside the gene matches. DNA of the CDR3: TGCAGTGCTAGTAGTTCCCGGACTAGCGCCCGCTACGAGCAGTACTTC. Protein: CSASSSRTSARYEQYF.

Many counts were recorded for this clone. The J gene is TRBJ2-6, the V gene TRBV18, with TRBD1 matching over 7 bases. Per the germline V gene, CDR1 is KGHSH and CDR2 is LQKENI. The V segment lost 8 bases and the J segment 2 bases; nucleotides outside the gene matches: 6. The CDR3 covers 15 residues. CDR3 DNA: TGTGCCAGCCCACTCCAGGGGGCTGGGGCCAACGTCCTGACTTTC. Its translation is CASPLQGAGANVLTF.

This clone was counted ten times or more. The chain carries TRBV5-1 and TRBJ2-1; no clear D gene. The ends were cut back, 6 bases at V and 8 bases at J, with 9 bases in the middle. This CDR3 has 11 amino acids. Germline V gene sequence: CDR1 SGHRS, CDR2 YFSETQ. The CDR3 is CASTLGDEQFF. CDR3 in DNA: TGCGCCAGCACCCTGGGCGATGAGCAGTTCTTC. The entire variable domain, with the rest obtained from reference TRBV5-1 and TRBJ2-1, is as follows: KAGVTQTPRYLIKTRGQQVTLSCSPISGHRSVSWYQQTPGQGLQFLFEYFSETQRNKGNFPGRFSGRQFSNSRSEMNVSTLELGDSALYLCASTLGDEQFFGPGTRLTVL.

The chain carries TRBV20-1 and TRBJ1-2; 7 nucleotides line up with TRBD1. The junction had 11 bases not matched to a gene; V was cut back by 5 bases and J by 8 bases. This CDR3 is 13 amino acids long. CDR1 is DFQATT, CDR2 SNEGSKA, per germline (reference sequence). The CDR3 nucleotides are TGCAGTGCTTTGGCCGACAGGGTTCCGGGCTACACCTTC. It encodes CSALADRVPGYTF.

This chain uses TRBV6-1 with TRBJ1-1, with TRBD1 as a possible D gene (5 bases). Germline V gene data show CDR1 as MNHNS and CDR2 as SASEGT. This CDR3 has 12 amino acids. The V gene lost 9 bases and the J gene lost 3 bases, with 11 bases spanning the gap. The CDR3 DNA reads TGTGCCAGTCTGGTGGGGGACACTGAAGCTTTCTTT. It is translated as CASLVGDTEAFF.